The 22 T cell receptor beta chains given below trace back to one sample, sequenced in a study of CD4 T cells in relation to SARS-CoV-2 and coronaviruses. Profiled with immunoSEQ multiplex PCR; TCRdb holds only in-frame clones, not every one. The table has 15,000 to 20,000 clones, around 78% seen once. Unexposed donor CD4+ T cells date from 2011-2018, before the COVID-19 pandemic. The cells were cultured for 10 days before CD4+ T cells were isolated. Their specific antigens are unknown. Input material: CD4+ T cells from PBMCs, cultured in vitro. The source is a human donor in good health.

The chain carries TRBV2 and TRBJ2-7, with 7 nucleotides matching TRBD2. The germline CDR1 and CDR2 sequences are SNHLY and FYNNEI. CDR3 length: 13 residues. V lost 8 bases to trimming and J lost 2 bases; unmatched junction nucleotides: 6. DNA for the CDR3: TGTGCCAGCGGGCGGGAGTCACCCTACGAGCAGTACTTC. Its translation: CASGRESPYEQYF.

The rearrangement links TRBV6-1 to TRBJ2-1; D may be TRBD1 (5 bases). The CDR3 has 17 residues. Trimming stripped 4 bases from V and 4 bases from J, with 20 bases between. Germline lookup yields CDR1 MNHNS and CDR2 SASEGT. DNA for the CDR3: TGTGCCAGCAGTGCCAAAATCACAGGCCTAGATTACAATGAGCAGTTCTTC. Translating it yields CASSAKITGLDYNEQFF.

This clone was observed a few times. CDR3 coding DNA: TGTGCCAGCAACTTGTTCGGGGCACAAAACATTCAGTACTTC. Translation gives CASNLFGAQNIQYF. The chain uses TRBV6-5 and TRBJ2-4; TRBD1 or TRBD2 may be the D gene (5 bases each). CDR1 and CDR2 from the germline V gene are MNHEY and SVGAGI. Deletions cut 7 bases from V and 5 bases from J, with 15 bases between. The CDR3 is made up of 14 amino acids.

This clone was recorded once. The chain employs TRBV10-3 and TRBJ2-2, with D perhaps TRBD2 (6 bases). V lost 11 bases and J 1 base, leaving 14 bases between the germline ends. Germline V gene data show CDR1 as ENHRY and CDR2 as SYGVKD. This CDR3 has 14 amino acids. The CDR3 protein is CASVGSLNTGELFF. The CDR3 DNA reads as TGTGCCTCGGTCGGGAGTCTGAACACCGGGGAGCTGTTTTTT.

The chain uses TRBV5-6 and TRBJ1-6; D gene unclear. CDR3 length: 16 residues. Deletions cut 0 bases from V and 1 base from J, with 8 bases between. CDR1 and CDR2 (germline): SGHDT, YYEEEE. CDR3 in DNA: TGTGCCAGCAGCTTGGGAGGTTGGTCCTATAATTCACCCCTCCACTTT. Translating gives CASSLGGWSYNSPLHF.

This clone was observed a single time. The chain carries TRBV7-8 and TRBJ2-3, with D uncertain. V was shortened by 1 base and J by 0 bases, with 8 bases between the two germline ends. Germline V gene sequence: CDR1 SGHVS, CDR2 FQNEAQ. The CDR3 contains 15 residues. DNA for the CDR3: TGTGCCAGCAGCTTAGGTCACTCTAGCACAGATACGCAGTATTTT. Translated: CASSLGHSSTDTQYF.

The V gene is TRBV5-1, the J gene TRBJ2-1; TRBD2 is a possible D gene (5 bases). Germline V gene lookup returns CDR1 SGHRS and CDR2 YFSETQ. The CDR3 covers 15 residues. V was shortened by 6 bases and J by 0 bases, with 13 bases between the two germline ends. CDR3: CASMPGDASYNEQFF. DNA for the CDR3: TGCGCCAGCATGCCCGGGGATGCCTCCTACAATGAGCAGTTCTTC.

This clone is a singleton in its sample. The chain links TRBV21-1 to TRBJ2-2; the table's D call, TRBD1, has no DNA check behind it. TRBV21-1 is deemed a pseudogene. The CDR3 sequence is 15 residues long. The CDR3, as DNA: TGTGCCAGCAGCACACGGACAGGCGGGACCGGGGAGCTGTTTTTT. Translating it yields CASSTRTGGTGELFF.

The V gene is TRBV7-9, the J gene TRBJ2-3; D perhaps matches TRBD2 (6 bases). This CDR3 has 14 residues. V was shortened by 10 bases and J by 4 bases, with 18 bases between the two germline ends. CDR1 and CDR2 from the germline V gene are SEHNR and FQNEAQ (reference sequence). The CDR3 loop is CATPRGSGADTQYF. Written as DNA, the CDR3 is TGTGCCACCCCTCGGGGGAGTGGCGCAGATACGCAGTATTTT.

The CDR3 sequence is CASLTRSMNTEAFF. The CDR3 DNA reads TGTGCCAGCCTTACCCGTTCGATGAACACTGAAGCTTTCTTT. This rearrangement joins TRBV2 to TRBJ1-1; D not certain. CDR1 and CDR2 (germline): SNHLY, FYNNEI. The CDR3 spans 14 residues. The V end lost 8 bases, the J end lost 0 bases, and 13 bases lay between the germline ends. The entire variable domain, with the rest obtained from reference TRBV2 and TRBJ1-1, is as follows: EPEVTQTPSHQVTQMGQEVILRCVPISNHLYFYWYRQILGQKVEFLVSFYNNEISEKSEIFDDQFSVERPDGSNFTLKIRSTKLEDSAMYFCASLTRSMNTEAFFGQGTRLTVV.

This clone was recorded only once. This chain uses TRBV9 with TRBJ1-3; D is uncertain. V was pared by 0 bases and J by 3 bases, with 13 bases between. Germline CDR1 reads SGDLS; CDR2 reads YYNGEE. The CDR3 loop spans 16 amino acids. The CDR3 loop is CASSVDPGGFGNTIYF. CDR3 nucleotides: TGTGCCAGCAGCGTAGACCCCGGAGGTTTTGGAAACACCATATATTTT.

V usage is TRBV6-5 and J usage is TRBJ1-3; TRBD1 agrees at 9 bases. From germline, CDR1 is MNHEY and CDR2 SVGAGI. The length of the CDR3 is 15 residues. The junction had 9 bases not matched to a gene; V was cut back by 8 bases and J by 4 bases. The DNA of the CDR3 is TGTGCCAGCTCCGAAGAGACAGGGGGAGGAAACACCATATATTTT. Protein: CASSEETGGGNTIYF.

The chain links TRBV4-1 to TRBJ1-1; unclear D gene. The ends were cut back, 1 base at V and 2 bases at J, with 5 bases in the middle. Germline V gene lookup returns CDR1 MGHRA and CDR2 YSYEKL. The CDR3 runs to 13 residues. The CDR3 DNA reads TGCGCCAGCAGCCAAGTCAGAAACACTGAAGCTTTCTTT. The encoded protein is CASSQVRNTEAFF.

The V and J genes are TRBV12-3 or TRBV12-4 and TRBJ1-2; D not resolved. This CDR3 has 12 amino acids. Trimming stripped 1 base from V and 8 bases from J, with 8 bases between. The CDR3 DNA sequence: TGTGCCAGCAGTTTAGGGAGTTCGGGCTACACCTTC. It encodes CASSLGSSGYTF.

The CDR3 spells CASSAGLGNTEAFF. CDR3 DNA sequence: TGTGCCAGCAGTGCAGGGTTGGGGAACACTGAAGCTTTCTTT. The rearrangement joins TRBV2 to TRBJ1-1; possible D gene TRBD1, 5 bases. The CDR3 loop spans 14 amino acids. Germline V gene data show CDR1 as SNHLY and CDR2 as FYNNEI. The ends were cut back, 4 bases at V and 1 base at J, with 10 bases in the middle.

The chain is built from TRBV13 and TRBJ2-3, with TRBD1 identical over 7 bases. The length of the CDR3 is 16 residues. The germline gives CDR1 PRHDT, CDR2 FYEKMQ (reference sequence). V was clipped by 3 bases and J by 2 bases; unmatched bases: 8. The DNA of the CDR3 is TGTGCCAGCAGCTTTGCCCAGACAGGGTACACAGATACGCAGTATTTT. It encodes CASSFAQTGYTDTQYF.

This chain links TRBV19 with TRBJ2-2, with a weak D call TRBD1 (6 bases). V lost 4 bases and J 0 bases, leaving 12 bases between the germline ends. The CDR3 is 16 residues long. The V gene's germline CDR1 is LNHDA and CDR2 SQIVND (reference sequence). Written as DNA, the CDR3 is TGTGCCAGTAGTACCCCAGGGGATCCGAACACCGGGGAGCTGTTTTTT. Translated: CASSTPGDPNTGELFF.

The rearrangement links TRBV3-1 (or the pseudogene TRBV3-2) to TRBJ2-3, with D hard to call. Trimming pared 1 base from V and 1 base from J, leaving 6 bases between. The length of the CDR3 is 14 residues. Germline values: CDR1 LGHDT, CDR2 YNNKEL (reference sequence). CDR3 nucleotide sequence: TGTGCCAGCAGCCAAGTACGGGGCACAGATACGCAGTATTTT. It specifies CASSQVRGTDTQYF.

The chain combines TRBV5-6 with TRBJ2-5, with a weak D call TRBD2 (6 bases). This CDR3 has 19 amino acids. The ends were cut back, 2 bases at V and 1 base at J, with 24 bases in the middle. Germline V gene lookup returns CDR1 SGHDT and CDR2 YYEEEE. The CDR3 is CASSFMGLLFDGGQETQYF. The CDR3 nucleotides are TGTGCCAGCAGCTTCATGGGCCTCTTGTTCGACGGGGGCCAAGAGACCCAGTACTTC.

This chain joins TRBV21-1 and TRBJ1-3; no DNA check was done on the table's D call, TRBD1. TRBV21-1 is recorded as a pseudogene. The CDR3 is 15 amino acids. CDR3 residues: CASSKLGSSGNTIYF. DNA of the CDR3: TGTGCCAGCAGCAAATTGGGCAGCTCTGGAAACACCATATATTTT.

The V gene is TRBV3-1 (or the pseudogene TRBV3-2), the J gene TRBJ2-3; D is possibly TRBD2 (7 bases). With 1 base removed from V and 0 bases from J, the gap between germline ends came to 17 bases. Germline assignment: CDR1 LGHDT and CDR2 YNNKEL (reference sequence). The CDR3 contains 18 residues. The CDR3 DNA reads TGTGCCAGCAGCCAAGGAATAGGTGGGAGGGGGAGCACAGATACGCAGTATTTT. Translated: CASSQGIGGRGSTDTQYF.

This clone appeared a few times. V gene TRBV7-8 combines with J gene TRBJ2-7, with D unclear. In germline, CDR1 is SGHVS, CDR2 FQNEAQ. Trimming removed 5 bases at V and 0 bases at J, with 8 bases between. The CDR3 covers 13 residues. Here the CDR3 DNA reads TGTGCCAGCAGCCCTCGGGCCTCCTACGAGCAGTACTTC. This gives the protein CASSPRASYEQYF.